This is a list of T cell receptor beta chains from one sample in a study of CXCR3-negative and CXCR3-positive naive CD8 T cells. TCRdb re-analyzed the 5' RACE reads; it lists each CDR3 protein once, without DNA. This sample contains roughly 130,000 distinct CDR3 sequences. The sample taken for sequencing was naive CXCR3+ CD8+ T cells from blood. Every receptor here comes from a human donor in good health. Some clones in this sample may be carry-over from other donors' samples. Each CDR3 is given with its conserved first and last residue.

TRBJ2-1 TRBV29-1 CSVEGLAAHNEQFF
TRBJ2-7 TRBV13 CASSSDRESYEQYF
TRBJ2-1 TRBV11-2 CASSAFDQRETDEQSF
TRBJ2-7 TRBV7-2 CASSFEGGGYEQYF
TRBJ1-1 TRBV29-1 CSVEDFQGFRSTEAFF
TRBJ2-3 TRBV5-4 CASSSPTGEVADTQYF
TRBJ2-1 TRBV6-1 CASSEARGRGRTSGKYNEQFF
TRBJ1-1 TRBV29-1 CSVDAENTEAFF
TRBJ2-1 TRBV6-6 CASSLGGTNEQFF
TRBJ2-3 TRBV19 CASSYEGPDTQYF
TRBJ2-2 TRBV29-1 CSAGDIEVNTGELFF
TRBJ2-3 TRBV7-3 CASSLAGPGGTDTQYF
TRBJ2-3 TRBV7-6 CASSLAGGPGDTQYF
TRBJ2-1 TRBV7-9 CASSLVGLAGVSGNEQFF
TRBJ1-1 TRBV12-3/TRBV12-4 CASSWDEVAEAFF
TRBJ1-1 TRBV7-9 CASSLGGQGTEAFF
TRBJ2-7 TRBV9 CASSVGGARDEQYF
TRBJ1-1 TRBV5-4 CASSWGGGVTEAFF
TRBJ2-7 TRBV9 CASSGRLATDEQYF
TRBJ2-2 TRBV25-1 CASSAPGESLPNTGELFF
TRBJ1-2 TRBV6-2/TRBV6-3 CGSSYSVLPVTGDGYTF
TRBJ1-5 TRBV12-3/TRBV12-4 CASSFWSANQPQHF
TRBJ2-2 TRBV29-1 CSATETNTGELFF
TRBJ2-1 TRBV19 CATSQEDVYNEQFF
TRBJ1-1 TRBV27 CASSGVMNTEAFF
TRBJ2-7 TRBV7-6 CASSLEFSYEQYF
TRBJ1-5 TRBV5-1 CASSPAADQPQHF
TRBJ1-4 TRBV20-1 CSALPPGQGCCSEKLFF
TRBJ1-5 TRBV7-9 CASAVGGQPQHF
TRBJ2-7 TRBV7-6 CASSLSGGGLYEQYF
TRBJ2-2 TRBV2 CASGGGTTFTGELFF
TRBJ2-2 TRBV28 CASSLTMSGGAGELFF
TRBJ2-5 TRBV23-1 CARGQVLLPGTQYF
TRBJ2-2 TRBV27 CASSLLAGGATGELFF
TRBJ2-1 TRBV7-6 CASRRLAGGHNEQFF
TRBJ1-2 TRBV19 CASSIDGKGRADGYTF
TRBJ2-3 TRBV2 CASSGLTFGTDTQYF
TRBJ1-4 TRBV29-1 CSVEVTRNNEKLFF
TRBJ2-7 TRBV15 CATSREGEVNEQYF
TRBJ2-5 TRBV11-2 CASSWVGGSETQYF